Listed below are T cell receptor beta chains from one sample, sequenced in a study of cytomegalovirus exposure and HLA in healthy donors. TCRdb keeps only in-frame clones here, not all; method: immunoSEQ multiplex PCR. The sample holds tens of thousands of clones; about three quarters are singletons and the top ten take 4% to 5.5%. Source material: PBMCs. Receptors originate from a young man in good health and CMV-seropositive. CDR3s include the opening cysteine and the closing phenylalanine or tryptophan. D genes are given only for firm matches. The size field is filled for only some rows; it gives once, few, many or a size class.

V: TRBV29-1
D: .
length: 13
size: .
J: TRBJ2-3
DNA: TGCAGCGTTGAAGGGAGGGCCACAGATACGCAGTATTTT
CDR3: CSVEGRATDTQYF

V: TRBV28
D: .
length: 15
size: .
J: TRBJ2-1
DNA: TGTGCCAGCAGTTTAACAGAGAGCTCCTACAATGAGCAGTTCTTC
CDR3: CASSLTESSYNEQFF

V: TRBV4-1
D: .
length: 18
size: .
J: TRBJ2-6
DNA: TGCGCCAGCAGCCAAGACGGGGGAGGGGGAAGAGGGGCCAACGTCCTGACTTTC
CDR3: CASSQDGGGGRGANVLTF

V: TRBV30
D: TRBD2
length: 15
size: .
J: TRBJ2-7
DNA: TGTGCCTGGAGTGTACATACTAGCGGGGGGGGTGGGCAGTACTTC
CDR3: CAWSVHTSGGGGQYF

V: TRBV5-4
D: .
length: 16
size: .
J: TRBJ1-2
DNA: TGTGCCAGCGCCTCTCCCGTGGTGACAGGCAACTATGGCTACACCTTC
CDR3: CASASPVVTGNYGYTF

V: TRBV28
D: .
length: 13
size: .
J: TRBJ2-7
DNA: TGTGCCAGCAGTTTACGACAGATCTACGAGCAGTACTTC
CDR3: CASSLRQIYEQYF

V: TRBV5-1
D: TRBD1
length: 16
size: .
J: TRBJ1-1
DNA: TGCGCCAGCAGCTTGACCCAGACAGGGGGGAACACTGAAGCTTTCTTT
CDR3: CASSLTQTGGNTEAFF

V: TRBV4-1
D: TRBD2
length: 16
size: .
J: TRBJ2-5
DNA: TGCGCCAGCAGCCAACGGACTAGCGGGTACCAAGAGACCCAGTACTTC
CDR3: CASSQRTSGYQETQYF

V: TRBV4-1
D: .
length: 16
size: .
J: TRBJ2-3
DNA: TGCGCCAGCAGCCAACGGCCGAGCGCTAACACAGATACGCAGTATTTT
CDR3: CASSQRPSANTDTQYF

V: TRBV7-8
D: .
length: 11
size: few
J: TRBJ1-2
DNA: TGTGCCAGCAGCTTATCCGAACTCTACACCTTC
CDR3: CASSLSELYTF

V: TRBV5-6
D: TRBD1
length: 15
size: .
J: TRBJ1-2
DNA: TGTGCCAGCAGCCCGACAGGGGGGGTCCCCTATGGCTACACCTTC
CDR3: CASSPTGGVPYGYTF

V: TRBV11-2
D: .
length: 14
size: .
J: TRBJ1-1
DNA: TGTGCCAGCAGCTTGACAGACTCAAACACTGAAGCTTTCTTT
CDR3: CASSLTDSNTEAFF

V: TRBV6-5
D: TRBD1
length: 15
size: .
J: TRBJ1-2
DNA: TGTGCCAGCAGTTACTCGACAGGGTTGGAATTTGGCTACACCTTC
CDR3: CASSYSTGLEFGYTF

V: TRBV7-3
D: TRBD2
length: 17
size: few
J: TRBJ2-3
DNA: TGTGCCAGCAGCGTGGGACTAGCGGACGCAGGGGCAGATACGCAGTATTTT
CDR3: CASSVGLADAGADTQYF

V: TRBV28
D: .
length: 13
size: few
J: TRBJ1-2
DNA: TGTGCCAGCAGTCGACAATCTAACTATGGCTACACCTTC
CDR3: CASSRQSNYGYTF

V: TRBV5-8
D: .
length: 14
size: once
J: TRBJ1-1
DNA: TGTGCCAGCACCACGGGGGTCAGGAACACTGAAGCTTTCTTT
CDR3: CASTTGVRNTEAFF

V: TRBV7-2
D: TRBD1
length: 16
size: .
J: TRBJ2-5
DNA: TGTGCCAGCAGCTTGGGGACAGGGGGGGGACAAGAGACCCAGTACTTC
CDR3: CASSLGTGGGQETQYF

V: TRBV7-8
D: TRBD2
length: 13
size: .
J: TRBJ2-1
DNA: TGTGCATCGGCGGGAGGGCCTTTTAATGAGCAGTTCTTC
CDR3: CASAGGPFNEQFF

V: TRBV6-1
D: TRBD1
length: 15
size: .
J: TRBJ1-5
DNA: TGTGCCAGCAGAGACAGGGGTCATAGCAATCAGCCCCAGCATTTT
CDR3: CASRDRGHSNQPQHF

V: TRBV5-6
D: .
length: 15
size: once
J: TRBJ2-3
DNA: TGTGCCAGCCGACGCACAGGGGAGGTCACAGATACGCAGTATTTT
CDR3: CASRRTGEVTDTQYF

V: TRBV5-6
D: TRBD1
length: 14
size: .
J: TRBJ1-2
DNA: TGTGCCAGCCTCCGCGACAGGGGCGCGTATGGCTACACCTTC
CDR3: CASLRDRGAYGYTF

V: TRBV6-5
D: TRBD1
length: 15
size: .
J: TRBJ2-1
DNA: TGTGCCAGCAGTTACGCCGGGACAGCGTACAATGAGCAGTTCTTC
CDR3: CASSYAGTAYNEQFF

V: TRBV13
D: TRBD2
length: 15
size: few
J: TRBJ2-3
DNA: TGTGCCAGCAGCGTGGGACTAGCGGGTACAGATACGCAGTATTTT
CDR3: CASSVGLAGTDTQYF

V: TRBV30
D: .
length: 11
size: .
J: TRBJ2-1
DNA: TGTGCCTGGAGTGTACCTGGGACTCAGTTCTTC
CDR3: CAWSVPGTQFF

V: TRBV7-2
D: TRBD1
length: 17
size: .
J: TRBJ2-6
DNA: TGTGCCAGCAGCTTTTATGGGACAGGGGCTGGGGCCAACGTCCTGACTTTC
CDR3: CASSFYGTGAGANVLTF

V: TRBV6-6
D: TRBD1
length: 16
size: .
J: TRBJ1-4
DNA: TGTGCCAGCAGTAGGAGGCCGGGACAGCTAAATGAAAAACTGTTTTTT
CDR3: CASSRRPGQLNEKLFF

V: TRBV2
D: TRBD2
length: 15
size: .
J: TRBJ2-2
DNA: TGTGCCAGCAGAGCTAGCGGGAGTCACACCGGGGAGCTGTTTTTT
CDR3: CASRASGSHTGELFF

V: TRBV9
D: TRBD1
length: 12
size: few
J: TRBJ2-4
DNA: TGTGCCAGCAGCGCGACAGGGAACATTCAGTACTTC
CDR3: CASSATGNIQYF

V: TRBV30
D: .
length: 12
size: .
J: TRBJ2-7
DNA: TGTGCCTGGAGTGCAGGGGTCAACGAGCAGTACTTC
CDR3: CAWSAGVNEQYF

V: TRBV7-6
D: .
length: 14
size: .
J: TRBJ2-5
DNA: TGTGCCAGCAGCCGCGGTCGTTCTCAAGAGACCCAGTACTTC
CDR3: CASSRGRSQETQYF

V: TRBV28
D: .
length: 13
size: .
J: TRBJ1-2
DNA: TGTGCCAGCAGCTTCCTCGGGAGGGGTGGCTACACCTTC
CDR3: CASSFLGRGGYTF

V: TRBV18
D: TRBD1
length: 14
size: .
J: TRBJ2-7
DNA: TGTGCCAGCTCACCACCGGGACAGAAATTCAAGCAGTACTTC
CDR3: CASSPPGQKFKQYF

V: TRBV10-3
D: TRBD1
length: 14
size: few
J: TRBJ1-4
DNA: TGTGCCATCAGTGAGTCAGGGGGCCGTGAAAAACTGTTTTTT
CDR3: CAISESGGREKLFF

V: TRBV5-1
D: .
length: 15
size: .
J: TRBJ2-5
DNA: TGCGCCAGCAGCTTTCTCGGGAGAGCTAAAGAGACCCAGTACTTC
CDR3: CASSFLGRAKETQYF

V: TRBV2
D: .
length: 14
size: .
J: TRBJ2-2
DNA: TGTGCCAGCCGGCGGACACCCAACACCGGGGAGCTGTTTTTT
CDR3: CASRRTPNTGELFF

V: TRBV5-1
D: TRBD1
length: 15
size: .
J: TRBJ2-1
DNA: TGCGCCAGCAGCTTGATTGGGACAGGCTACAATGAGCAGTTCTTC
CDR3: CASSLIGTGYNEQFF